The sample holds a few counts of the clone carrying this T cell receptor (beta chain). Its antigen remains unidentified. These data belong to a study of OX40 agonist ivuxolimab in advanced cancers. Study-level background: As their treatment, patients were administered ivuxolimab, an agonistic anti-OX40 (CD134) antibody. General study points: At 0.1-3.0 mg/kg, partial responders had clonal expansion among the lowest observed.

The method was immunoSEQ multiplex PCR; TCRdb's version includes in-frame clones alone and lacks a portion of them. This sample has roughly 48,000 clones; approximately 84% occur once, and the top ten carry 1.1%. The sample in question was CD4+ or CD8+ T cells sorted from blood, obtained in a trial of the OX40 agonist ivuxolimab. This clonotype was sampled from an adult with an advanced solid tumor such as melanoma, head and neck, liver or kidney cancer.

CDR3 DNA: TGCGCCAAGATAAGCGGGACCCTAGCCTACGAGCAGTACTTC. It encodes CAKISGTLAYEQYF. V is TRBV10-2 and J is TRBJ2-7; 7 bases fit TRBD2. There are 14 residues in the CDR3. J gave up 2 bases and V 10 bases, and 11 bases lay outside the gene matches. Germline CDR1 WSHSY, CDR2 SAAADI.